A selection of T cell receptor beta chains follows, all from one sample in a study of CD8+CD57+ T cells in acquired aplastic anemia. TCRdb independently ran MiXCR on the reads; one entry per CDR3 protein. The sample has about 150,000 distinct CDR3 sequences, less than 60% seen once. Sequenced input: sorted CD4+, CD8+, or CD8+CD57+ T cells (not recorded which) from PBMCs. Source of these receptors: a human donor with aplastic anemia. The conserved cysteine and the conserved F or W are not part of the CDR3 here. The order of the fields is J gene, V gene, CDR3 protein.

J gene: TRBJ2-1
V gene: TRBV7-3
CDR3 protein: ASSSSRGSSYNEQF

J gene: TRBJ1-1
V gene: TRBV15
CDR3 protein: ATRTVEGEAF

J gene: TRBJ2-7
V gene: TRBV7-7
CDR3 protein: ASSLSLGAEQY

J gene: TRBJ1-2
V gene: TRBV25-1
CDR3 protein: ASSVTGGDFVGGYT

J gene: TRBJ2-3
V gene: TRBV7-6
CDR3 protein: ASSWTSGLDTQY

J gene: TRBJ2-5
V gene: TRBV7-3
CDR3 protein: ASSRSGRDQKTQY

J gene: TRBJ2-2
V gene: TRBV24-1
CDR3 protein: ATSDFEPRTGELF

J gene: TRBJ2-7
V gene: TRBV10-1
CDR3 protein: ASSRGTGTYEQY

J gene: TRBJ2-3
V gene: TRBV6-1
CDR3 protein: ASSARQGADTQY

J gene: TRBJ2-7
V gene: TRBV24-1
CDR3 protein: ATSGDTYGQY

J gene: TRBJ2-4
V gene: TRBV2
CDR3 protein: ASSEAWGRGDIQY

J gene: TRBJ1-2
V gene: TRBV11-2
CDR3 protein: ASSLADGEGYT